These 5 T cell receptor beta chains originate from one sample sequenced in a study of Graves' ophthalmopathy and Graves' hyperthyroidism. As the template, RNA transcripts were used to amplify TCR beta CDR3 regions. The workflow started with a first-round RT-PCR run with HTBI primers and then moved on to a second-round multiplex PCR. TCRdb recomputed calls from the multiplex PCR reads with MiXCR, one row per CDR3 protein. Found here are about 740,000 distinct CDR3 sequences, approximately 40% of them singletons; the top ten hold approximately 43%. Sample: peripheral blood. The receptors shown here come from an adult man with Graves' ophthalmopathy.

This clonotype has a count of ten or more. This sequence joins TRBV25-1 and TRBJ1-3; 7 positions agree with TRBD1. The CDR3 is made up of 14 amino acids. V was pared by 4 bases and J by 2 bases, with 2 bases of the junction left unmatched. The germline CDR1 and CDR2 sequences are MGHDK and SYGVNS. CDR3 region: CASSVQGAGNTIYF. The CDR3 coding sequence is TGTGCCAGCAGTGTTCAGGGGGCTGGAAACACCATATATTTT.

This clonotype appeared a few times. The V call is TRBV20-1, the J call TRBJ1-2; D is unclear. Germline V gene data show CDR1 as DFQATT and CDR2 as SNEGSKA (reference sequence). V lost 6 bases and J 3 bases, leaving 14 bases between the germline ends. There are 13 residues in the CDR3. The CDR3 DNA is TGCAGTGCCCGACACCAAAGGGACTATGGCTACACCTTC. Its translation: CSARHQRDYGYTF.

This clonotype was recorded a few times. This chain links TRBV6-1 with TRBJ1-2; 12 positions match TRBD1. The CDR3 covers 17 residues. V dropped 6 bases and J dropped 1; count of bases not matched to a gene: 9. The germline V gene encodes CDR1 MNHNS and CDR2 SASEGT. In DNA, the CDR3 is TGTGCCAGCAGCCATGGGACAGGGGGCACCATTAACTATGGCTACACCTTC. Amino acid sequence: CASSHGTGGTINYGYTF.

The genes are TRBV5-1 and TRBJ2-5, with 7 bases lining up with TRBD2. Germline CDR1 is SGHRS and CDR2 is YFSETQ. Trimming at V came to 0 bases and at J to 4 bases, leaving 9 bases not matched to a gene. This CDR3 has 16 amino acids. The CDR3 DNA reads TGCGCCAGCAGCTTGGTCACGCCGGGCGGGAGAGAGACCCAGTACTTC. Translated, it gives CASSLVTPGGRETQYF.

This chain joins TRBV2 and TRBJ1-1; perhaps TRBD1 as D (6 bases). From germline, CDR1 is SNHLY and CDR2 FYNNEI. This CDR3 region has 15 residues. V lost 6 bases and J lost 0, with 14 bases in between. DNA for the CDR3: TGTGCCAGCAGGGTGGGACAACTCATGAACACTGAAGCTTTCTTT. Translation gives CASRVGQLMNTEAFF.